This is a list of T cell receptor beta chains from one sample in a study of radiation and T cells in renal cell carcinoma. Measured with immunoSEQ multiplex PCR; TCRdb has only the in-frame clones, and not every one. The sample includes some 64,000 clones, about three quarters seen only once; the top ten take roughly 7.5%. The specimen was blood, collected from a patient whose treatment included radiotherapy and nephrectomy. The receptors come from a man aged 55 to 69 with renal cell carcinoma. CDR3s leave out the opening cysteine and the closing phenylalanine or tryptophan. The D gene is left open where the match is weak.

d_gene,j_gene,v_gene,CDR3aa
.,TRBJ1-4,TRBV19,ASSISPHEKLF
.,TRBJ1-5,TRBV7-9,ASSSRRGQPQH
.,TRBJ1-1,TRBV6-1,ALRAGNTEAF
TRBD2,TRBJ2-3,TRBV5-1,ASSLGPGRGLWGTDTQY
.,TRBJ1-2,TRBV5-1,ASSPDIYYGYT
.,TRBJ2-2,TRBV5-4,ASSLQGGQVTGELF
.,TRBJ2-5,TRBV2,ASNSLSTETQY
.,TRBJ1-5,TRBV19,ASSYTGNQPQH
.,TRBJ1-4,TRBV11-3,ASSLMSPTEKLF
.,TRBJ1-1,TRBV7-6,ASSSGSGGTEAF
.,.,TRBV30,AWSYPARSYEQY
TRBD2,TRBJ2-5,TRBV2,ASRREGETQY
.,TRBJ1-2,TRBV6-1,ASSEARGGRGYGYT
.,TRBJ1-3,TRBV19,ASSPDKSSGNTIY
TRBD1,TRBJ1-4,TRBV2,ASSWTGRNEKLF
.,TRBJ2-3,TRBV6-5,ASSDRWSTDTQY
TRBD1,TRBJ2-3,TRBV19,ASSPRDRDTDTQY
.,TRBJ1-1,TRBV6-1,ASSRRTNTEAF
.,TRBJ1-2,TRBV29-1,SVEGGNYLANYGYT
.,TRBJ1-2,TRBV7-2,ASSSPAGIDGYT
.,TRBJ1-1,TRBV7-9,ASSPTRNTEAF
.,TRBJ2-3,TRBV10-3,AIRNPGASSDTQY
TRBD2,TRBJ2-3,TRBV29-1,SVEMTSGIGDTQY
TRBD1,TRBJ2-5,TRBV11-2,ASSPGQGMGKETQY
.,TRBJ2-3,TRBV7-2,ASNDGLSAQGPDTQY
.,TRBJ1-5,TRBV6-1,ASMQSNQPQH
.,TRBJ2-3,TRBV5-1,ASNGDASTDTQY
.,TRBJ2-3,TRBV18,ASSPLSTDTQY
.,TRBJ1-4,TRBV6-1,ASRDIRSTNEKLF
.,TRBJ1-2,TRBV29-1,SVEDWGTNGYT
.,TRBJ2-1,TRBV5-1,ASSPGQYNEQF
TRBD2,TRBJ2-3,TRBV19,ASSIKTSGRPGGTDTQY
.,TRBJ1-1,TRBV4-1,ASSQDPWTTYTEAF